Included here is one T cell receptor beta chain sequence, with context. Antigen specificity is unknown. This sample is part of a study of T cells expressing NK-cell markers. Study context: Seven sequenced donors out of eight were HCMV-seropositive, one seronegative.

General study results and limits: Researchers report these clonotypes also headed the CD3+CD56-NKG2C+ fraction in several donors. In about 6 donors, dominant CD3+CD56+NKG2C+ clones formed roughly 1.0-8% of CD8+ cells.

Germline CDR1 reads SEHNR; CDR2 reads FQNEAQ (reference sequence). The CDR3 has 13 residues. 5'RACE template switching with UMIs generated TCR beta cDNA. Each CDR3 protein gets one entry in TCRdb, which reprocessed the 5' RACE reads and gives no DNA. Its table records roughly 350,000 distinct CDR3 sequences. Sequences were obtained from blood T cells: a sorted CD56 or NKG2C T cell subset, CD4+ or CD8+ T cells, or bulk PBMC T cells (not recorded which). The chain employs TRBV7-9 and TRBJ1-2. This TCR derives from a man between 18 and 69 years old in good health. CDR3 region: CASSLVQGHGYTF.